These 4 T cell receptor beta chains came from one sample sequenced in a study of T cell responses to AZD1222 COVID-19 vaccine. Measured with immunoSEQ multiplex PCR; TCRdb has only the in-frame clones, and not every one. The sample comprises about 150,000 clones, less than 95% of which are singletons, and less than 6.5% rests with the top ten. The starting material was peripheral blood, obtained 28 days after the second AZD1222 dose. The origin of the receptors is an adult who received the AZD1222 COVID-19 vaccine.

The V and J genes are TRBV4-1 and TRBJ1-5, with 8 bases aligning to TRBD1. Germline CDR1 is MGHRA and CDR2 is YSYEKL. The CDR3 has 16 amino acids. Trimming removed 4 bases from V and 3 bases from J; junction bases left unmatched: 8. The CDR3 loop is CASSRTDRGINQPQHF. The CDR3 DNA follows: TGCGCCAGCAGCCGCACCGACAGGGGAATCAATCAGCCCCAGCATTTT.

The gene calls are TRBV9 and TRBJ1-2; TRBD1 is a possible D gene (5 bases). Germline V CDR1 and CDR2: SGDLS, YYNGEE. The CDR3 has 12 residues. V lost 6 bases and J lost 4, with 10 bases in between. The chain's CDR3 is CASTGEGYGYTF. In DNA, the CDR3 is TGTGCCAGCACGGGGGAGGGCTATGGCTACACCTTC.

DNA for the CDR3: TGTGCCAGCAGCTCCGAGGGGACAAGTTTCTACAATGAGCAGTTCTTC. This sequence encodes CASSSEGTSFYNEQFF. The chain recombines TRBV21-1 with TRBJ2-1; TRBD1 is the table's D call, not checked against the DNA. TRBV21-1 counts as a pseudogene. The CDR3 has 16 residues.

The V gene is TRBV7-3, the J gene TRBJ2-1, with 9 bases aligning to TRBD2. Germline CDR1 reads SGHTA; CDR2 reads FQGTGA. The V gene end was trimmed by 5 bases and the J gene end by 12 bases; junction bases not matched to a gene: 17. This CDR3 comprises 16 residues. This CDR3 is CASSPQSVAGVSGQFF. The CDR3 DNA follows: TGTGCCAGCAGCCCCCAGTCGGTAGCGGGAGTTAGCGGGCAGTTCTTC.